One and the same sample provided the 14 T cell receptor beta chains below, sequenced in a study of T cell responses to AZD1222 COVID-19 vaccine. TCRdb's copy holds only in-frame clones and misses some; the assay was immunoSEQ multiplex PCR. The sample yields 200,000 to 250,000 clones, approximately 94% seen once. The material was peripheral blood, obtained on day 0 of MenACWY control vaccination. These receptors all stem from an adult in good health.

This clone has only one observation. This chain uses TRBV6-5 with TRBJ1-2; perhaps TRBD1 as D (5 bases). V was clipped by 0 bases and J by 6 bases, with 17 bases between them. Germline CDR1 reads MNHEY; CDR2 reads SVGAGI. The CDR3 runs 16 residues. The DNA of the CDR3 is TGTGCCAGCAGTTACTCATCATGGGGCCATGGGGATGGCTACACCTTC. Encoded protein: CASSYSSWGHGDGYTF.

This clone has only one observation. This chain joins TRBV25-1 and TRBJ1-3, with D unclear. This CDR3 region has 14 residues. Per the germline V gene, CDR1 is MGHDK and CDR2 is SYGVNS. Trimming took 2 bases from V and 4 from J, leaving 9 bases between them. CDR3 region: CASSERMGGNTIYF. As DNA, the CDR3 is TGTGCCAGCAGTGAACGCATGGGCGGAAACACCATATATTTT.

The chain uses TRBV20-1 and TRBJ2-5; D unclear. CDR1 DFQATT and CDR2 SNEGSKA come from the germline V gene (reference sequence). Trimming left V 3 bases short and J 2 bases short, with 4 bases between. This CDR3 is 11 amino acids long. This CDR3 reads CSARAQETQYF. The CDR3 DNA follows: TGCAGTGCTAGGGCTCAAGAGACCCAGTACTTC.

This clone was seen just once. The rearrangement uses TRBV4-1 and TRBJ2-5; 9 positions match TRBD1. This CDR3 is built from 15 residues. Germline V lookup: CDR1 MGHRA, CDR2 YSYEKL. After removal of 4 bases from V and 1 base from J, the junction contained 4 bases not matched to a gene. The CDR3 loop is CASSPGTGIQETQYF. The DNA of the CDR3 is TGCGCCAGCAGCCCTGGGACAGGGATCCAAGAGACCCAGTACTTC.

The chain employs TRBV2 and TRBJ1-1, with a tentative D call TRBD1 (6 bases). Germline CDR1 is SNHLY and CDR2 is FYNNEI. V lost 5 bases and J 3 bases, leaving 22 bases between the germline ends. CDR3 length: 17 amino acids. The CDR3 reads CASSTSPESTGHTEAFF. In nucleotides, the CDR3 is TGTGCCAGCAGTACCAGCCCAGAGAGCACAGGGCACACTGAAGCTTTCTTT. Full variable domain (rest looked up from reference TRBV2 and TRBJ1-1): EPEVTQTPSHQVTQMGQEVILRCVPISNHLYFYWYRQILGQKVEFLVSFYNNEISEKSEIFDDQFSVERPDGSNFTLKIRSTKLEDSAMYFCASSTSPESTGHTEAFFGQGTRLTVV.

The V and J genes are TRBV19 and TRBJ1-4; TRBD1 is a possible D gene (5 bases). The CDR3 runs to 15 residues. V lost 5 bases and J lost 0, with 10 bases in between. Germline-derived CDR1 and CDR2 are LNHDA and SQIVND (reference sequence). The CDR3 sequence is CASSWDGTTNEKLFF. DNA for the CDR3: TGTGCCAGTAGTTGGGACGGAACAACTAATGAAAAACTGTTTTTT.

The rearrangement joins TRBV7-9 to TRBJ1-2; tentatively, D is TRBD1 (5 bases). This CDR3 has 14 residues. Germline V gene sequence: CDR1 SEHNR, CDR2 FQNEAQ (reference sequence). Between the trimmed V and J ends, which lost 4 bases and 4 bases, there was a span of 13 bases. CDR3 in amino acids: CASSSQGRVYGYTF. The DNA for the CDR3 is TGTGCCAGCAGCTCCCAGGGCCGAGTCTATGGCTACACCTTC.

About this clone: The junction differs from germline at one of its ends, possibly a read error. The V and J genes are TRBV7-9 and TRBJ1-6, with D perhaps TRBD1 (6 bases). The CDR3 extends over 15 amino acids. Germline V gene data show CDR1 as SEHNR and CDR2 as FQNEAQ (reference sequence). For the CDR3, the DNA is TGTGCCAGCAGATTAGGTGGGGGCGCAGCCTCACCCCTCCACTTT. This gives the protein CASRLGGGAASPLHF.

The table lists this clone with a count of one. The chain combines TRBV10-3 with TRBJ1-1, with a tentative D call TRBD1 (5 bases). The V and J ends lost 8 bases and 2 bases respectively, with 15 bases between them. This CDR3 spans 14 amino acids. Germline V gene lookup returns CDR1 ENHRY and CDR2 SYGVKD. The CDR3 reads CAIRRDLLNTEAFF. The CDR3 DNA is TGTGCCATCCGACGGGACTTGCTAAACACTGAAGCTTTCTTT.

The chain combines TRBV29-1 with TRBJ1-3, with 7 bases matching TRBD1. CDR1 and CDR2 (germline): SQVTM, ANQGSEA. Losses at the gene ends were 6 bases for V and 0 bases for J; bases not matched to a gene: 8. The CDR3 length is 15 residues. The CDR3 here is CSVARDSSSGNTIYF. The CDR3, as DNA: TGCAGCGTAGCCCGGGACAGCTCCTCTGGAAACACCATATATTTT. The whole variable domain, remainder taken from reference TRBV29-1 and TRBJ1-3, is SAVISQKPSRDICQRGTSLTIQCQVDSQVTMMFWYRQQPGQSLTLIATANQGSEATYESGFVIDKFPISRPNLTFSTLTVSNMSPEDSSIYLCSVARDSSSGNTIYFGEGSWLTVV.

The chain links TRBV28 to TRBJ1-1; the D is unclear. V was trimmed by 1 base and J by 1 base, leaving 10 bases between them. CDR1 MDHEN and CDR2 SYDVKM come from the germline V gene. CDR3 length: 15 residues. The CDR3 region has the DNA TGTGCCAGCAGTTTATATCTGGTTACGAACACTGAAGCTTTCTTT. Protein product: CASSLYLVTNTEAFF. The variable domain in full, completed from reference TRBV28 and TRBJ1-1, reads DVKVTQSSRYLVKRTGEKVFLECVQDMDHENMFWYRQDPGLGLRLIYFSYDVKMKEKGDIPEGYSVSREKKERFSLILESASTNQTSMYLCASSLYLVTNTEAFFGQGTRLTVV.

Concerning this clone itself: The junction shows a germline mismatch at one end, possibly a read error. The chain is built from TRBV3-1 (or the pseudogene TRBV3-2) and TRBJ2-1; D ambiguous. Germline V lookup: CDR1 LGHDT, CDR2 YNNKEL (reference sequence). This CDR3 has 13 residues. CDR3: CASSLPQGLELFF. The CDR3 DNA is TGTGCCAGCAGCCTCCCCCAAGGCCTAGAGCTGTTCTTC.

J is TRBJ2-7 and V is TRBV7-9; no clear D gene. The length of the CDR3 is 12 residues. V gave up 5 bases and J gave up 2 bases, with 7 bases separating them. Germline V gene sequence: CDR1 SEHNR, CDR2 FQNEAQ (reference sequence). The CDR3 sequence: CASSTVAYEQYF. CDR3 nucleotide sequence: TGTGCCAGCAGCACGGTAGCCTACGAGCAGTACTTC.

This clone appeared a few times. This chain connects TRBV7-9 to TRBJ1-4; 7 bases align to TRBD1. The junction had 2 bases not matched to a gene; V was cut back by 4 bases and J by 3 bases. The CDR3 is 14 residues long. Germline CDR1 is SEHNR and CDR2 is FQNEAQ (reference sequence). CDR3 sequence: CASSSGQPNEKLFF. The CDR3 bases are TGTGCCAGCAGCTCGGGACAGCCTAATGAAAAACTGTTTTTT.